The 19 T cell receptor beta chains below were found in one sample sequenced in a study of identical twins' blood T cells. TCRdb used MiXCR to reprocess the 5' RACE reads, holding one entry per CDR3 protein. The sample holds hundreds of thousands of distinct CDR3 sequences, roughly 27% seen once. The sample was PBMCs. The receptors originated from a woman between 18 and 55 years old in good health.

As regards this clonotype: A much larger clone differs by one base, so this may be a read error. The J gene is TRBJ1-2, the V gene TRBV25-1; D is ambiguous. V lost 6 bases to trimming and J lost 6 bases, with 17 bases between them. CDR1 is MGHDK, CDR2 SYGVNS, per germline. The CDR3 is made up of 14 amino acids. The CDR3 loop reads CASRDHLYSNGYTF. The CDR3 DNA is TGTGCCAGCAGGGATCACCTGTACAGTAATGGCTACACCTTC.

The J gene is TRBJ1-3, the V gene TRBV15; D unresolved. Germline V lookup: CDR1 LNHNV, CDR2 YYDKDF (reference sequence). This CDR3 comprises 15 residues. The V end lost 0 bases, the J end lost 0 bases, and 6 bases lay between the germline ends. The CDR3 loop reads CATSRDRNSGNTIYF. CDR3 coding DNA: TGTGCCACCAGCAGAGACCGAAACTCTGGAAACACCATATATTTT.

This sequence joins TRBV19 and TRBJ2-3; no clear D. Trimming removed 10 bases from V and 1 base from J, with 15 bases in between. Germline V gene sequence: CDR1 LNHDA, CDR2 SQIVND (reference sequence). The CDR3 has 14 amino acids. CDR3 bases: TGTGCCACCGCGAGGCGACGAGGCACAGATACGCAGTATTTT. It yields the protein CATARRRGTDTQYF. The full variable domain, its missing parts supplied by reference TRBV19 and TRBJ2-3, is DGGITQSPKYLFRKEGQNVTLSCEQNLNHDAMYWYRQDPGQGLRLIYYSQIVNDFQKGDIAEGYSVSREKKESFPLTVTSAQKNPTAFYLCATARRRGTDTQYFGPGTRLTVL.

The CDR3 region is CSATTTGQGHYGYTF. For the CDR3, the DNA is TGCAGTGCTACAACGACGGGACAGGGGCACTATGGCTACACCTTC. The chain employs TRBV20-1 and TRBJ1-2; 10 nucleotides agree with TRBD1. The CDR3 length is 15 residues. Germline V gives CDR1 DFQATT, CDR2 SNEGSKA (reference sequence). Trimming at V came to 4 bases and at J to 3 bases, leaving 8 bases not matched to a gene.

This sequence joins TRBV20-1 and TRBJ2-1; D remains ambiguous. Germline-derived CDR1 and CDR2 are DFQATT and SNEGSKA (reference sequence). The CDR3 runs 14 residues. V lost 2 bases and J 7 bases, leaving 15 bases between the germline ends. CDR3 bases: TGCAGTGCTAGACCGCGTGGAACGCGGAATGAGCAGTTCTTC. Translation gives CSARPRGTRNEQFF.

The rearrangement joins TRBV20-1 to TRBJ2-5; a possible D gene is TRBD2 (5 bases). From germline, CDR1 is DFQATT and CDR2 SNEGSKA (reference sequence). The CDR3 extends over 12 amino acids. CDR3 DNA: TGCAGCCCCCGCTTACTAGTGGAGACCCAGTACTTC. This gives the protein CSPRLLVETQYF.

The rearrangement uses TRBV7-9 and TRBJ2-2; D unresolved. Trimming stripped 0 bases from V and 4 bases from J, with 15 bases between. The CDR3 runs 17 residues. Germline lookup yields CDR1 SEHNR and CDR2 FQNEAQ (reference sequence). For the CDR3, the DNA is TGTGCCAGCAGCTTAGCTGACCGATCCGTCTCCACCGGGGAGCTGTTTTTT. The encoded protein is CASSLADRSVSTGELFF. The full variable domain, in which reference TRBV7-9 and TRBJ2-2 provide the parts outside the CDR3, is DTGVSQNPRHKITKRGQNVTFRCDPISEHNRLYWYRQTLGQGPEFLTYFQNEAQLEKSRLLSDRFSAERPKGSFSTLEIQRTEQGDSAMYLCASSLADRSVSTGELFFGEGSRLTVL.

This clonotype has ten or more counts. V gene TRBV29-1 combines with J gene TRBJ2-5; D not resolved. Germline CDR1 SQVTM, CDR2 ANQGSEA. The CDR3 spans 11 residues. V lost 6 bases and J 5 bases, leaving 10 bases between the germline ends. The CDR3 DNA follows: TGCAGCGTGTCTTCGGGTGAGACCCAGTACTTC. This translates into CSVSSGETQYF.

There are a few counts of this clonotype. This may stem from a read error, because a much larger clone lies one nucleotide away. For the CDR3, the DNA is TGCGCCAGCAGCTTGGAAATCGGCAGCTATGGCTACACCTTC. Translated, it gives CASSLEIGSYGYTF. This chain uses TRBV5-1 with TRBJ1-2; D call uncertain. V was shortened by 0 bases and J by 4 bases, with 10 bases between the two germline ends. The CDR3 totals 14 residues. Germline values: CDR1 SGHRS, CDR2 YFSETQ.

As to this clonotype: This may come from a read error, since a much larger clone is one base off. No conserved phenylalanine or tryptophan ends this CDR3, so it is likely a read error. The V call is TRBV2, the J call TRBJ1-2; D is undetermined. V dropped 8 bases and J dropped 8 bases, with 9 bases sitting between them. Germline V gene sequence: CDR1 SNHLY, CDR2 FYNNEI. The CDR3 consists of 10 residues. The CDR3 sequence is CASRVLGYTL. In DNA form, the CDR3 reads TGTGCCAGCCGAGTCCTAGGCTACACCCTC.

A few counts support this clonotype. V usage is TRBV6-4 and J usage is TRBJ2-3; possible D gene TRBD2, 7 bases. CDR3 length: 15 amino acids. Germline V gives CDR1 MRHNA, CDR2 SNTAGT. V was clipped by 4 bases and J by 4 bases, with 15 bases between them. CDR3 residues: CASSVRGARADTQYF. CDR3 DNA: TGTGCCAGCAGTGTTCGGGGGGCGCGGGCAGATACGCAGTATTTT.

The V gene is TRBV29-1, the J gene TRBJ1-5; D is undetermined. Trimming left V 1 base short and J 2 bases short, with 6 bases between. The CDR3 contains 13 residues. In germline, CDR1 is SQVTM, CDR2 ANQGSEA. For the CDR3, the DNA is TGCAGCGTTGAAGTGGATGGCAATCAGCCCCAGCATTTT. It encodes CSVEVDGNQPQHF.

This rearrangement joins TRBV4-2 to TRBJ2-3, with D perhaps assigned TRBD1 or TRBD2 (6 bases each). With 4 bases removed from V and 2 bases from J, the gap between germline ends came to 13 bases. The CDR3 has 15 amino acids. The germline V gene encodes CDR1 LGHNA and CDR2 YNFKEQ. CDR3 in DNA: TGTGCCAGCAGCCCCGGAGGGGGGATCACAGATACGCAGTATTTT. Translation: CASSPGGGITDTQYF.

This clonotype was counted between two and nine times. The genes are TRBV19 and TRBJ2-3; TRBD2 agrees at 9 bases. With 7 bases clipped from V and 2 bases from J, the junction kept 4 bases outside the gene matches. Germline assignment: CDR1 LNHDA and CDR2 SQIVND (reference sequence). The CDR3 extends over 14 amino acids. CDR3 DNA: TGTGCCAGTAAGAGGACTAGCGTCACAGATACGCAGTATTTT. It translates to CASKRTSVTDTQYF.

The chain uses TRBV9 and TRBJ2-7; no reliable D call. Germline CDR1 reads SGDLS; CDR2 reads YYNGEE. Deletions cut 0 bases from V and 9 bases from J, with 19 bases between. The CDR3 length is 15 residues. This CDR3 is CASSVGAGMASAQYF. The CDR3 DNA follows: TGTGCCAGCAGCGTAGGCGCCGGCATGGCGAGCGCGCAGTACTTC.

There are a few counts of this clonotype. The chain joins TRBV9 to TRBJ2-2, with no clear D. Germline values: CDR1 SGDLS, CDR2 YYNGEE. Trimming cost V 6 bases and J 1 base, with 16 bases left between them. The CDR3 sequence is 16 residues long. Here the CDR3 reads CASTPPDFLNTGELFF. Here the CDR3 DNA reads TGTGCCAGCACCCCACCAGACTTCTTGAACACCGGGGAGCTGTTTTTT.

With respect to this clonotype: One junction end disagrees with the germline gene, perhaps due to a read error. V usage is TRBV20-1 and J usage is TRBJ1-5; TRBD1 matches at 7 bases. The CDR3 sequence is 16 residues long. CDR1 DFQATT and CDR2 SNEGSKA come from the germline V gene (reference sequence). CDR3 residues: CSVRVSGTDSNQPQHF. CDR3 nucleotide sequence: TGCAGTGTTAGAGTGAGCGGGACAGACTCCAATCAGCCCCAGCATTTT.

This clonotype showed up many times. The genes are TRBV5-4 and TRBJ2-1; maybe TRBD2 (6 bases). The CDR3 totals 16 residues. Trimming pared 0 bases from V and 4 bases from J, leaving 14 bases between. Germline V CDR1 and CDR2: SGHNT, YYREEE (reference sequence). For the CDR3, the DNA is TGTGCCAGCAGCTTGGGGTCGGGACTCCCTTACAATGAGCAGTTCTTC. Protein sequence: CASSLGSGLPYNEQFF. The entire variable domain, with the rest obtained from reference TRBV5-4 and TRBJ2-1, is as follows: ETGVTQSPTHLIKTRGQQVTLRCSSQSGHNTVSWYQQALGQGPQFIFQYYREEENGRGNFPPRFSGLQFPNYSSELNVNALELDDSALYLCASSLGSGLPYNEQFFGPGTRLTVL.

This clonotype was found a few times. The chain is built from TRBV19 and TRBJ1-2; D gene unclear. From germline, CDR1 is LNHDA and CDR2 SQIVND (reference sequence). V lost 2 bases and J lost 1, with 14 bases in between. The CDR3 has 16 residues. The CDR3 DNA follows: TGTGCCAGTAGTATAAGGCCCCCCCCTAATAACTATGGCTACACCTTC. It codes for CASSIRPPPNNYGYTF.